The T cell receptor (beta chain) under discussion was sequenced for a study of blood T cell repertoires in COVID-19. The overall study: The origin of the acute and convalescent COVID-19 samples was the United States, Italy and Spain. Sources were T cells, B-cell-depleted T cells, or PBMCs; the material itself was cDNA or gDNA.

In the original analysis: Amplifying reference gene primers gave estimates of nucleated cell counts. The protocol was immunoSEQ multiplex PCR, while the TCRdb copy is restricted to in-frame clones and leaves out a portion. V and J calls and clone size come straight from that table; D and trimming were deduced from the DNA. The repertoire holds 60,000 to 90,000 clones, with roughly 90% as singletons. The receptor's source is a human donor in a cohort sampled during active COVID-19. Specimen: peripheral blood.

The CDR3, as DNA: TGTGCCAGCAGCTTAACGCCCAGCGGGGGCTTCAACACCGGGGAGCTGTTTTTT. Its protein is CASSLTPSGGFNTGELFF. The J gene is TRBJ2-2, the V gene TRBV7-3, with TRBD2 matching over 8 bases. Germline V gene data show CDR1 as SGHTA and CDR2 as FQGTGA. V lost 0 bases, J lost 2 bases, and 8 bases stayed unmatched. This CDR3 region has 18 residues.